This T cell receptor beta chain comes out of a study of blood T cells in healthy people across ages. Study-level points and caveats: Diversity estimates from one million T cells were considered underestimates. Significant beta diversity loss was already apparent by age approximately 36, declining roughly linearly.

Ranging in age from roughly 6 to 100, the donors were healthy Caucasian individuals from Russia. This clonotype was seen only a few times. Antigen specificity is unknown. The use of a sample-barcoded 5' primer and a J-beta primer mix characterized a second PCR of about 6 to 12 cycles. The template-switch adaptor, which had 12 random nucleotides, put a tag on each cDNA molecule. From the 5' RACE reads, TCRdb called clonotypes with MiXCR, one entry per CDR3 protein. This sample yields roughly 1,500,000 distinct CDR3 sequences, of which about 32% are seen a single time; around 11% belongs to the top ten. CDR1 and CDR2 from the germline V gene are LGHDT and YNNKEL (reference sequence). The V and J ends lost 0 bases and 6 bases respectively, with 12 bases between them. The CDR3 covers 14 residues.

The genes are TRBV3-1 and TRBJ2-7; D is uncertain. Sequenced sample: blood. This TCR was sampled from a woman in her twenties or thirties in good health. The CDR3 region has the DNA TGTGCCAGCAGCCAAGATAAATCTTTTGGCGAGCAGTACTTC. Translation: CASSQDKSFGEQYF.